This is a list of T cell receptor beta chains from one sample in a study of blood T cells in healthy people across ages. TCRdb processed the 5' RACE reads anew with MiXCR; each CDR3 protein has one entry. Of about 750,000 distinct CDR3 sequences listed, 53% are singletons. Source material: blood. The receptors stem from a man of 80 years or more in good health. The CDR3 runs from the conserved cysteine through the conserved F or W. Fields, in order: CDR3 length, J gene, D gene, clone size, V gene, CDR3 DNA, CDR3 protein. The D gene is left open where the match is weak. Clone size is not always given. Where it is, it says once, few, many or a class for expanded clones.

15	TRBJ1-6	NA	few	TRBV20-1	TGCAGTGCTAGGAAGCCGGGGTTTTATAATTCACCCCTCCACTTT	CSARKPGFYNSPLHF
17	TRBJ2-4	NA	NA	TRBV5-1	TGCGCCAGCAGCCTGGGGGCATTACGTCTAGCCAAAAACATTCAGTACTTC	CASSLGALRLAKNIQYF
12	TRBJ1-1	NA	NA	TRBV29-1	TGCAGCGTATCGTTCAGTAACACTGAAGCTTTCTTT	CSVSFSNTEAFF
16	TRBJ1-6	NA	NA	TRBV6-6	TGTGCCAGCAGTTACAGCCGCCAGGGAGGGAATTCACCCCTCCACTTT	CASSYSRQGGNSPLHF
14	TRBJ1-4	NA	NA	TRBV12-3/TRBV12-4	TGTGCCAGCAGCCCCAGGGGCGGGGGTGAAAAACTGTTTTTT	CASSPRGGGEKLFF
15	TRBJ2-1	TRBD2	NA	TRBV29-1	TGCAGCGGGAGGAGCGGGAGCGGGAATTGGAATGAGCAGTTCTTC	CSGRSGSGNWNEQFF
17	TRBJ2-1	TRBD2	NA	TRBV27	TGTGCCAGCAGTTCGGGAACCGGGACTAGCGGTTACAATGAGCAGTTCTTC	CASSSGTGTSGYNEQFF
17	TRBJ2-3	TRBD2	NA	TRBV9	TGTGCCAGCAGCCTTCCAGGTATAGCGGGGGGCACAGATACGCAGTATTTT	CASSLPGIAGGTDTQYF
12	TRBJ2-5	NA	few	TRBV29-1	TGCAGCGTAAGGTGGGGACAAGAGACCCAGTACTTC	CSVRWGQETQYF
15	TRBJ2-7	TRBD1	NA	TRBV7-9	TGTGCCAGCGGCTCATCGGACAGGGTCGCGCACGAGCAGTACTTC	CASGSSDRVAHEQYF
15	TRBJ2-7	TRBD1	NA	TRBV25-1	TGTGCCAGCAGTGACCCGGGACAGGGGATTTACGAGCAGTACTTC	CASSDPGQGIYEQYF
14	TRBJ1-1	NA	NA	TRBV25-1	TGTGCCAGCAGTTCCATGGGCAGGGACACTGAAGCTTTCTTT	CASSSMGRDTEAFF
13	TRBJ1-2	NA	NA	TRBV20-1	TGCAGTGCTTACCACGGACAGAACTATGGCTACACCTTC	CSAYHGQNYGYTF
13	TRBJ2-7	TRBD1	NA	TRBV5-1	TGCGCCAGCAAAGAGACAGGGGCCTACGAGCAGTACTTC	CASKETGAYEQYF
16	TRBJ2-7	TRBD1	NA	TRBV15	TGTGCCACCAGCAGAGATGCCGGGACAGTGGCCTACGAGCAGTACTTC	CATSRDAGTVAYEQYF
14	TRBJ1-4	TRBD1	few	TRBV27	TGTGCCAGCAGTCCCCGACAGGGTAATGAAAAACTGTTTTTT	CASSPRQGNEKLFF
13	TRBJ2-3	NA	few	TRBV7-2	TGTGCCAGCATCCCCGGGCAGACAGATACGCAGTATTTT	CASIPGQTDTQYF
14	TRBJ2-7	NA	few	TRBV3-1	TGTGCCAGCAGCCCCGGGACATACTCCTACGAGCAGTACTTC	CASSPGTYSYEQYF
16	TRBJ2-7	TRBD1	few	TRBV6-2/TRBV6-3	TGTGCCAGCAGTCCCTCTCGGACAGGGGATACCTACGAGCAGTACTTC	CASSPSRTGDTYEQYF
14	TRBJ2-1	NA	NA	TRBV12-3/TRBV12-4	TGTGCCAGCCTAACTGGAGGGCGAAGCAATGAGCAGTTCTTC	CASLTGGRSNEQFF
15	TRBJ2-7	TRBD1	NA	TRBV6-5	TGTGCCAGCAGTTACTCCTTGGGACAGTACTCCGAGCAGTACTTC	CASSYSLGQYSEQYF
16	TRBJ2-5	TRBD1	NA	TRBV10-2	TGCGCCAGCAGTGAGCCCCTAATCGGACAGGGCGAGACCCAGTACTTC	CASSEPLIGQGETQYF
13	TRBJ1-4	NA	NA	TRBV11-2	TGTGCCAGCAGCAAGATAACTAATGAAAAACTGTTTTTT	CASSKITNEKLFF
13	TRBJ2-7	TRBD1	NA	TRBV10-3	TGTGCCGTGCGGACAGGGGGTATCGACGAGCAGTACTTC	CAVRTGGIDEQYF
15	TRBJ2-4	TRBD1	NA	TRBV9	TGTGCCAGCAGTTCCAAACGACAGGGTGAAAACATTCAGTACTTC	CASSSKRQGENIQYF
13	TRBJ2-5	NA	NA	TRBV24-1	TGTGCCACCAGTGATTCGCCCGACCAAGAGCAGTACTTC	CATSDSPDQEQYF
12	TRBJ1-2	NA	few	TRBV6-5	TGTGCCAGCAGGTCACAGGGAGGTGGCTACACCTTC	CASRSQGGGYTF
20	TRBJ2-6	TRBD2	NA	TRBV10-2	TGCGCCAGCAGTGAGATGGCTAGCGGGCTGCCCCCCTCTGGGGCCAACGTCCTGACTTTC	CASSEMASGLPPSGANVLTF
13	TRBJ2-1	NA	NA	TRBV15	TGTGCCACCAGCAGAGATCGTTGGCCAAACCCGTTCTTC	CATSRDRWPNPFF
14	TRBJ2-7	TRBD1	NA	TRBV3-1	TGTGCCAGCAGCCAGGCCGGGACAGCCTACGAGCAGTACTTC	CASSQAGTAYEQYF
12	TRBJ2-4	NA	NA	TRBV20-1	TGCAGTGCCCTACTGGACGGAAACATTCAGTACTTC	CSALLDGNIQYF
14	TRBJ2-7	NA	NA	TRBV5-5	TGTGCCAGCAGCTTGGTTGAAGGGCGTAGGGAGCAGTACTTC	CASSLVEGRREQYF
17	TRBJ1-2	TRBD1	NA	TRBV6-4	TGTGCCAGCAGGCCAGACAGGGGGCAAATAGATGACTATGGCTACACCTTC	CASRPDRGQIDDYGYTF
16	TRBJ2-1	NA	NA	TRBV27	TGTGCCAGCACCCAGTCCGGGACCGGCCTCTACAATGAGCAGTTCTTC	CASTQSGTGLYNEQFF
17	TRBJ2-5	TRBD2	NA	TRBV9	TGTGCCAGCAGCGTAGGGTCTAGCGGGAGCCTCCGGGAGACCCAGTACTTC	CASSVGSSGSLRETQYF
16	TRBJ2-3	TRBD2	once	TRBV20-1	TGCAGTGCTAGCGGTGGAACTAGCGCTAGCACAGATACGCAGTATTTT	CSASGGTSASTDTQYF
15	TRBJ2-3	NA	NA	TRBV6-1	TGTGCCAGCTCCATACGGCCCGGCCCCACAGATACGCTGTATTTT	CASSIRPGPTDTLYF
16	TRBJ2-7	TRBD2	NA	TRBV25-1	TGTGCCAGCAGTGGAGGACTAGCGGCTGGCTCCTACGAGCAGTACTTC	CASSGGLAAGSYEQYF
13	TRBJ2-7	NA	few	TRBV6-5	TGTGCCAGCAGTTACCGGGAGACTTACGAGCAGTACTTC	CASSYRETYEQYF
15	TRBJ1-2	NA	few	TRBV29-1	TGCAGCGTTGAAGAATGGGCGGGAACGCCGAGGGGCTACACCTTC	CSVEEWAGTPRGYTF
13	TRBJ2-7	NA	few	TRBV5-1	TGCGCCAGCAGCTTGGGGGAGGACGACGAGCAGTACTTC	CASSLGEDDEQYF
12	TRBJ2-5	NA	NA	TRBV20-1	TGCAGTGCTAGAGCCCAGGGCCCCAACCAGTACTTC	CSARAQGPNQYF
15	TRBJ2-5	TRBD2	NA	TRBV20-1	TGCAGTGCCACAGCGGCTAGCGGGGGGTGGAAGACCCAGTACTTC	CSATAASGGWKTQYF
13	TRBJ1-1	NA	NA	TRBV5-1	TGCGCCAGCAGCGTCTTGGGTGGTACTGAAGCTTTCTTT	CASSVLGGTEAFF
17	TRBJ2-6	NA	NA	TRBV11-2	TGTGCCAGCAGCCAAATTGCTCAGGGATCTGGGGCCAACGTCCTGACTTTC	CASSQIAQGSGANVLTF
16	TRBJ1-6	TRBD1	NA	TRBV7-2	TGTGCCAGCAGCCTAACAGGGGGTAGCTATAATTCACCCCTCCACTTT	CASSLTGGSYNSPLHF
13	TRBJ1-5	NA	NA	TRBV27	TGTGCCAGCAGTTTAACGGCCGGTGGGCCCCAGCATTTT	CASSLTAGGPQHF
16	TRBJ2-4	NA	NA	TRBV18	TGTGCCAGCTCATCCCTGACTGGGGGTGCCAAAAACATTCAGTACTTC	CASSSLTGGAKNIQYF
16	TRBJ2-7	TRBD1	many	TRBV5-1	TGCGCCAGCAGCTCCAGCCGGGACAGGGGGCCGTACGAGCAGTACTTC	CASSSSRDRGPYEQYF
13	TRBJ1-2	NA	NA	TRBV6-4	TGTGCCAGCAGCCCCGAAAGGGGCTATGGCTACACCTTC	CASSPERGYGYTF
15	TRBJ2-7	TRBD1	NA	TRBV27	TGTGTCAGCAGTCCACCGGGACAGGGTTCCCACGAGCAGTACTTC	CVSSPPGQGSHEQYF
13	TRBJ2-1	NA	once	TRBV7-2	TGTGCCAGCAGCTTAGTTGCCCAAGAGACCCAGTTCTTC	CASSLVAQETQFF
16	TRBJ1-1	NA	NA	TRBV5-5	TGTGCCGGCAGCAGAACTGGGGACCAGGTGGGGACTGAAGCTTTCTTT	CAGSRTGDQVGTEAFF
15	TRBJ2-7	NA	NA	TRBV27	TGTGCCAGCAGTGTCGTTGGGGGCCCATCCTACGAGCAGTACTTC	CASSVVGGPSYEQYF
15	TRBJ2-1	TRBD2	NA	TRBV24-1	TGTGCCACCAGTGAGGGGACTAGGATCTACAATGAGCAGTTCTTC	CATSEGTRIYNEQFF
15	TRBJ2-3	NA	few	TRBV6-5	TGTGCCAGCAGTTACTCGCAGTCATGGGCAGATACGCAGTATTTT	CASSYSQSWADTQYF
15	TRBJ2-7	TRBD2	NA	TRBV7-9	TGTGCCAGCAGCCTCGGGCGAGCGGGACTCTACGAGCAGTACTTC	CASSLGRAGLYEQYF
14	TRBJ2-7	NA	NA	TRBV20-1	TGCAGTGCTAGAGACCGCCCCTTCTCCTACGAGCAGTACTTC	CSARDRPFSYEQYF
21	TRBJ2-1	TRBD2	NA	TRBV2	TGTGCCAGCAGTGGAACTTACGTGACTAGCGGGCGGCATAGCTCCTACAATGAGCAGTTCTTC	CASSGTYVTSGRHSSYNEQFF
15	TRBJ2-7	NA	few	TRBV4-2	TGTGCCAGCAGCCAAGTCTTCGGCGAGAGCTACGAGCAGTACTTC	CASSQVFGESYEQYF